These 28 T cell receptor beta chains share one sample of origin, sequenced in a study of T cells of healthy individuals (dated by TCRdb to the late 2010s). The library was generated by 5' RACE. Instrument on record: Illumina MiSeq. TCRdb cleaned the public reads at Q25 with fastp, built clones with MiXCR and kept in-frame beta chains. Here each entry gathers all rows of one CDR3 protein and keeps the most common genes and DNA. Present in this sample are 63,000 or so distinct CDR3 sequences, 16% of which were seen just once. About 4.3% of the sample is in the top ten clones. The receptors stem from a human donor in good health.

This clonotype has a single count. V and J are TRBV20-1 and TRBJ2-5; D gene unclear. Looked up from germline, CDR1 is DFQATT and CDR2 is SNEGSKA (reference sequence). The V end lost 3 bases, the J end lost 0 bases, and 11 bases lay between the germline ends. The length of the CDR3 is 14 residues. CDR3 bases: TGCAGTGCTAGCGAGAAGGCAGACCAAGAGACCCAGTACTTC. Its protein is CSASEKADQETQYF.

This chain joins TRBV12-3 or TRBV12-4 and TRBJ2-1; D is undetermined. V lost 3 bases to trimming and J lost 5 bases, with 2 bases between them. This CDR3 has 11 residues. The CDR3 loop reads CASSFNNEQFF. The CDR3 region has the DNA TGTGCCAGCAGTTTTAACAATGAGCAGTTCTTC.

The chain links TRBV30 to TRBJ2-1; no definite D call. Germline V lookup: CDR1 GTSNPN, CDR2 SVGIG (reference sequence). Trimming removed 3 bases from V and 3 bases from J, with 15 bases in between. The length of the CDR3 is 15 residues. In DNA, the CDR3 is TGTGCCTGGAGCCCCTCGAAGGGATACTACAATGAGCAGTTCTTC. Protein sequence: CAWSPSKGYYNEQFF.

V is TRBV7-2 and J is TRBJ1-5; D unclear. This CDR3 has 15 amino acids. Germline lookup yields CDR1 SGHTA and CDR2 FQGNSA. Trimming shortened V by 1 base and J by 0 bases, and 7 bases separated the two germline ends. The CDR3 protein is CASSLEWDSNQPQHF. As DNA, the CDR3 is TGTGCCAGCAGCTTAGAGTGGGATAGCAATCAGCCCCAGCATTTT. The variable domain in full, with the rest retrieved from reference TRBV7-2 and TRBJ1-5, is GAGVSQSPSNKVTEKGKDVELRCDPISGHTALYWYRQSLGQGLEFLIYFQGNSAPDKSGLPSDRFSAERTGGSVSTLTIQRTQQEDSAVYLCASSLEWDSNQPQHFGDGTRLSIL.

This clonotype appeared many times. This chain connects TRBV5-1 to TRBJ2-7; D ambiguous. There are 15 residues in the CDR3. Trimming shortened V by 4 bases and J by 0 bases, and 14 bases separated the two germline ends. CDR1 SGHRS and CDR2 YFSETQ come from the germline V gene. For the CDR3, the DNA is TGCGCCAGCAGCGAGTTAGGAGTATTCTCCTACGAGCAGTACTTC. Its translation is CASSELGVFSYEQYF.

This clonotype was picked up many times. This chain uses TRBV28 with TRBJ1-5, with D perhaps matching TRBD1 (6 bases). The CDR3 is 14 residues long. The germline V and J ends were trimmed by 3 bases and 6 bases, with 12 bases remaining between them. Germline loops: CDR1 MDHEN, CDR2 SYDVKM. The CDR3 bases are TGTGCCAGCAGTTTTGCAGGGGTGGGTCAGCCCCAGCATTTT. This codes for CASSFAGVGQPQHF.

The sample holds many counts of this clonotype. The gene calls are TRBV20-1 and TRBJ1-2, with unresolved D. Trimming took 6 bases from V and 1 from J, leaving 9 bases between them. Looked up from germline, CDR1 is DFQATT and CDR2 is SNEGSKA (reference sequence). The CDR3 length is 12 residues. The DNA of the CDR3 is TGCAGTGCACCGAAGGGTAACTATGGCTACACCTTC. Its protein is CSAPKGNYGYTF.

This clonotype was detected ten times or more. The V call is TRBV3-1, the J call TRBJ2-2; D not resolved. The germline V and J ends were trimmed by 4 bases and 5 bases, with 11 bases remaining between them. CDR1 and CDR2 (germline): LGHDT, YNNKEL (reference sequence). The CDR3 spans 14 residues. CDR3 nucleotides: TGTGCCAGCAGCCCCCCAATGGAGACCGGGGAGCTGTTTTTT. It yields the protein CASSPPMETGELFF.

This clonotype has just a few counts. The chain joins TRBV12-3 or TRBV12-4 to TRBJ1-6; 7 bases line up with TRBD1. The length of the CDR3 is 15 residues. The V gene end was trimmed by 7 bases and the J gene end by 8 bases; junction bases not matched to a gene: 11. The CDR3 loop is CASTLDRTADSPLHF. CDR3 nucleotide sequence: TGTGCCAGCACCCTGGACAGGACAGCCGATTCACCCCTCCACTTT.

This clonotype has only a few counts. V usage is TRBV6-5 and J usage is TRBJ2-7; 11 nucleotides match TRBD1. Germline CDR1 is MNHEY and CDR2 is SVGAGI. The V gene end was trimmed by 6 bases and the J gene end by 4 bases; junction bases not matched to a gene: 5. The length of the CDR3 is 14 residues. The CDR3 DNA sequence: TGTGCCAGCAGACCCGGGACAGGGGGTTACGAGCAGTACTTC. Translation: CASRPGTGGYEQYF.

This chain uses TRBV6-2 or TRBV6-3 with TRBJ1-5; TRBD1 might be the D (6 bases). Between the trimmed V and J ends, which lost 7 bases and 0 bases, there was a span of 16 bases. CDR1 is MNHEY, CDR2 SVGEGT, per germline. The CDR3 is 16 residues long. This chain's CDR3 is CASNNTGTYSNQPQHF. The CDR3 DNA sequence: TGTGCCAGCAACAACACAGGGACTTATAGCAATCAGCCCCAGCATTTT.

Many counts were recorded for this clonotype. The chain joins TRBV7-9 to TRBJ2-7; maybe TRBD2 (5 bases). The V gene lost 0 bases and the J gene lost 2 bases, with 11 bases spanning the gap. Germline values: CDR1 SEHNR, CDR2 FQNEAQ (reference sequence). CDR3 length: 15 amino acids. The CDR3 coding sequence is TGTGCCAGCAGCTTAGCTACAGAGGGCCCCTACGAGCAGTACTTC. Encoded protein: CASSLATEGPYEQYF.

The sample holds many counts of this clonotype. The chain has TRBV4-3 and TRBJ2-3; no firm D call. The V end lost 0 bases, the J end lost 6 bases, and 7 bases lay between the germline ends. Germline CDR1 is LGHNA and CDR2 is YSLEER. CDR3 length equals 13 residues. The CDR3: CASSQDLGDTQYF. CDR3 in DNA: TGCGCCAGCAGCCAAGATCTAGGGGATACGCAGTATTTT.

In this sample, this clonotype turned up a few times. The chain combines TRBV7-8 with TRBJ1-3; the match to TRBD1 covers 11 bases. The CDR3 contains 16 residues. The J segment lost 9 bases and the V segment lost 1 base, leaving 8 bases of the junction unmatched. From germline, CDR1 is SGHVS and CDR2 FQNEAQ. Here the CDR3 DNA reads TGTGCCAGCAGCTTAGTCCGGACAGGGGGCTTCGGCACCATATATTTT. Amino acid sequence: CASSLVRTGGFGTIYF.

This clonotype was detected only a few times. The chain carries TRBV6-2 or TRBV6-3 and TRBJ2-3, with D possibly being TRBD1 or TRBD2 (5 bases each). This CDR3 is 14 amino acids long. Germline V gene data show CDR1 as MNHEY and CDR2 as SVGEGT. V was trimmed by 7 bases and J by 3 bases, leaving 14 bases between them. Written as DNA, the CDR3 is TGTGCCAGCAACCATGGGGACCGTACAGATACGCAGTATTTT. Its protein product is CASNHGDRTDTQYF.

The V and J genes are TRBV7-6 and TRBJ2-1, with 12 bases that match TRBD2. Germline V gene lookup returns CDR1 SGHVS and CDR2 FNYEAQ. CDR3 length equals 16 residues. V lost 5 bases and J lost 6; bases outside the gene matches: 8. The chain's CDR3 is CASSALAGGPGNEQFF. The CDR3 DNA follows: TGTGCCAGCAGCGCGCTAGCGGGAGGGCCGGGCAATGAGCAGTTCTTC. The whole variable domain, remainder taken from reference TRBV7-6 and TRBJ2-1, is GAGVSQSPRYKVTKRGQDVALRCDPISGHVSLYWYRQALGQGPEFLTYFNYEAQQDKSGLPNDRFSAERPEGSISTLTIQRTEQRDSAMYRCASSALAGGPGNEQFFGPGTRLTVL.

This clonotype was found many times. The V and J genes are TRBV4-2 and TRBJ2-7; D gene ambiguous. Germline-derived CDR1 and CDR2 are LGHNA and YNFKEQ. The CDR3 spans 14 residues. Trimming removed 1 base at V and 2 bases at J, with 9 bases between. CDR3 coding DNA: TGTGCCAGCAGCCAAGGGCAAGGAGCCTACGAGCAGTACTTC. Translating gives CASSQGQGAYEQYF.

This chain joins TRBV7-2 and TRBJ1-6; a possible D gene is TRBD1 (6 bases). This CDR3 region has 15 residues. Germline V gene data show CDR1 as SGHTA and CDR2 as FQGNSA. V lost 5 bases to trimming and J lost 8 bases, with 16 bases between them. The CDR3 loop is CASSLRGNRDSPLHF. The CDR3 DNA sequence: TGTGCCAGCAGCCTTAGGGGGAATAGGGATTCACCCCTCCACTTT.

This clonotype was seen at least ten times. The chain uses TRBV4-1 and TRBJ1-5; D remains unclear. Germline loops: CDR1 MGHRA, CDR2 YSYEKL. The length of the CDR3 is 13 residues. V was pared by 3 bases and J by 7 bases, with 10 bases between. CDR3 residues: CASSHFRSQPQHF. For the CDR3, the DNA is TGCGCCAGCAGCCACTTCAGGTCACAGCCCCAGCATTTT.

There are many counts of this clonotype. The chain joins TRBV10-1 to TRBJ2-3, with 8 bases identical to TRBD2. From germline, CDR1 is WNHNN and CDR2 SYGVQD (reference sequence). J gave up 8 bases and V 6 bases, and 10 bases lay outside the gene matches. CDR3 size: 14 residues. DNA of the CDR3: TGCGCCAGCAGGCCAGCGGGGGAGGAAGGTACGCAGTATTTT. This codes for CASRPAGEEGTQYF.

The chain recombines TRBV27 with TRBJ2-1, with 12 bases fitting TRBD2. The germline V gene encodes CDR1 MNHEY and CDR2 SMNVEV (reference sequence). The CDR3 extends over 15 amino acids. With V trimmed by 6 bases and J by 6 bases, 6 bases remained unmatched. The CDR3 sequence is CASSLGLAGFNEQFF. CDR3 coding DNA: TGTGCCAGCAGCTTGGGACTAGCGGGTTTCAATGAGCAGTTCTTC.

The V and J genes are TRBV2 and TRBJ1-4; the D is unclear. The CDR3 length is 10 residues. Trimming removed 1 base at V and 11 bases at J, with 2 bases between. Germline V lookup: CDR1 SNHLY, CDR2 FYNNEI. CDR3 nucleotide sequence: TGTGCCAGCAGTGAAGGGAAACTGTTTTTT. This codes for CASSEGKLFF.

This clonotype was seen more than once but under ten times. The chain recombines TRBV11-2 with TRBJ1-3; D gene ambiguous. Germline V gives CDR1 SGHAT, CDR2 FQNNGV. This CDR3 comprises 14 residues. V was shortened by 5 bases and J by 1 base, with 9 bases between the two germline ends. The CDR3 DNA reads TGTGCCAGCAGCCCGGGAGGGTCTGGAAACACCATATATTTT. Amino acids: CASSPGGSGNTIYF.

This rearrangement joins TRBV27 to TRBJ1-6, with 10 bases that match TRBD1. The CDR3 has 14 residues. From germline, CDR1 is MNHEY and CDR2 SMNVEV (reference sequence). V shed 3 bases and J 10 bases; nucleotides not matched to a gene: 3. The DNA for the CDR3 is TGTGCCAGCAGTTTCTGGGACAGGGGATCACCCCTCCACTTT. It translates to CASSFWDRGSPLHF.

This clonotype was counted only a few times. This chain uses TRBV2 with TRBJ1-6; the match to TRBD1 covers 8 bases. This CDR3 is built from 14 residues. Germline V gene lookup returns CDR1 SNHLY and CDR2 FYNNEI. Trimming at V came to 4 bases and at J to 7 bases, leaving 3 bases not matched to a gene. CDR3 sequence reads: CASSVGDRNSPLHF. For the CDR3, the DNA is TGTGCCAGCAGTGTCGGGGACAGGAATTCACCCCTCCACTTT.

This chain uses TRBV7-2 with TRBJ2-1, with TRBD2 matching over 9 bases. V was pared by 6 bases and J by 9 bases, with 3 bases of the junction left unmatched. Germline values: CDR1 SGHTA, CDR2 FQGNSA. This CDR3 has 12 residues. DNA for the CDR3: TGTGCCAGCAGATTTAGCGGGGGTGAGCAGTTCTTC. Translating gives CASRFSGGEQFF.

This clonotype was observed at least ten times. This CDR3 reads CASSEERQDYYEQYF. DNA for the CDR3: TGTGCCAGCAGTGAAGAGAGACAGGACTACTACGAGCAGTACTTC. The chain uses TRBV6-1 and TRBJ2-7; perhaps D is TRBD1 or TRBD2 (6 bases each). Trimming removed 1 base at V and 3 bases at J, with 13 bases between. Per the germline V gene, CDR1 is MNHNS and CDR2 is SASEGT. The CDR3 runs to 15 residues.

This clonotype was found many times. For the CDR3, the DNA is TGTGCCAGCAGCTTAGCAGGGGGCGAACCTGGGGCCAACGTCCTGACTTTC. Translating gives CASSLAGGEPGANVLTF. The chain recombines TRBV7-9 with TRBJ2-6; 7 bases line up with TRBD1. The V and J ends lost 0 bases and 2 bases, in that order; junction bases with no gene match: 4. This CDR3 has 17 amino acids. Germline CDR1 is SEHNR and CDR2 is FQNEAQ (reference sequence).